This T cell receptor (beta chain) emerged from a study of OX40 agonist ivuxolimab in advanced cancers. Notes on the research overall: Ivuxolimab was a fully human IgG2 agonistic monoclonal antibody targeting the costimulatory receptor OX40 (CD134). Intravenous ivuxolimab was administered to patients every 2 weeks at six dose levels: 0.01, 0.1, 0.3, 1.5, 3 and 10 mg/kg. Among the approximately 50 dose-escalation patients, around 20 had hepatocellular carcinoma, roughly 15 melanoma, 9 renal cell carcinoma and 9 head and neck cancer. A male proportion of approximately 83% and a mean age of about 60 years, ranging from roughly 23 to 80, were recorded for the dose-escalation cohort. Prior anti-PD-1, anti-PD-L1 or anti-CTLA-4 therapy was permitted, and checkpoint inhibitors had been received by about 37% of dose-escalation patients. Partial responses were achieved by three dose-escalation patients, of whom one had hepatocellular carcinoma and two had cutaneous melanoma. Peripheral TCRbeta sequencing was intended to test whether TCR sequence diversity was altered and clonal T-cell expansion was caused by ivuxolimab. The paper reports the monotherapy dose-escalation portion (N of about 54 patients) of the phase I ivuxolimab trial. General conclusions and limits of the study: Antigen specificity was not determined for the clonally expanded peripheral T cells. After ivuxolimab, more expanded clones were found on average in CD8+ T cells than in CD4+ T cells. Low levels of normalized T-cell clonal expansion were also seen in some nonresponding patients. At doses of 0.1 to 3.0 mg/kg, clonal expansion of both CD4+ and CD8+ T cells in blood was seen between baseline and week 6. In partial responders in the 0.1-3.0 mg/kg groups, normalized peripheral clonal expansion was found to be among the lowest, especially among CD8+ T cells.

The trial excluded patients who had a history of autoimmune disease or who were on systemic immunosuppression. Peripheral blood for TCR sequencing was collected from all dose cohorts at baseline, on cycle 4 day 1, and on cycle 7 day 1. The samples were drawn from a first-in-human, open-label, multicenter phase I dose-escalation trial of ivuxolimab. The trial enrolled adults with locally advanced or metastatic head and neck squamous cell, hepatocellular, melanoma or renal cell carcinoma. Before TCR sequencing, CD4+ T cells and CD8+ T cells from peripheral blood were sorted into separate populations. As concerns this clone: The antigen this receptor binds is unknown. No base quality values were provided; no much bigger clone lies one nucleotide off.

Genomic DNA was isolated from the sorted cells so that the TCRbeta CDR3 region could be sequenced. The immunoSEQ Assay was used to sequence the TCRbeta CDR3 regions. What TCRdb holds here is the immuneACCESS table cut down to in-frame rearrangements. Part of the clones is not present; checked against another copy, under half of the missing clones reflect an unresolved V gene, and the others are unexplained. The table for this sample lists more than 25,000 clones; 86% of them were counted only once. The top ten clonotypes cover roughly 31% of the sample. The CDR3 contains 16 residues, cysteine and phenylalanine counted. Only CDR3 DNA remains: 48 bases, in frame from the first base. The CDR1 and CDR2 encoded by the germline V gene are SGHVS and FNYEAQ. Trimming takes 5 bases from V and 0 bases from J, and the germline ends sit 17 bases apart.

The rearrangement joined TRBV7-6 to TRBJ2-7, with no confident D gene call. The material sequenced was CD4+ or CD8+ T cells sorted from blood, taken in a trial of the OX40 agonist ivuxolimab. The sequence was collected from an adult with an advanced solid tumor such as melanoma, head and neck, liver or kidney cancer. The CDR3 protein is CASSPPPETYSYEQYF. The sequence in DNA is TGTGCCAGCAGCCCGCCCCCCGAGACGTACTCCTACGAGCAGTACTTC.